The clone carrying this T cell receptor beta chain was detected a few times. What it binds is unknown. This record comes from a study of regulatory T cells in long-lasting Graves disease. Study results and caveats: Gene preferences differed: TRBV28, TRBJ1-2, TRBJ2-5 in persistent cases. Persistent Graves' cases showed lower TCR diversity than newly diagnosed cases.

In building TCR beta libraries, iRepertoire HTBI primers were used together with Arm-PCR of CDR3 regions. TCRdb re-called the multiplex PCR reads through MiXCR, storing one row per CDR3 protein. The sample has around 480,000 distinct CDR3 sequences; 15% to 20% are singletons. Time point meaning: newly diagnosed GD, antithyroid drugs for less than 3 months. RNA extracted from PBMCs served as the sequencing template. The EDTA tubes were filled with 7 to 9.5 milliliters of drawn peripheral blood. Germline loops: CDR1 GTSNPN, CDR2 SVGIG (reference sequence). The CDR3 consists of 14 residues. V was clipped by 5 bases and J by 3 bases, with 11 bases between them. In addition, the sample was reused for a study of T cells in Graves' hyperthyroidism and ophthalmopathy. That work contributes: HTBI primers drove first-round RT-PCR of the TCR CDR3.

The chain has TRBV30 and TRBJ2-6; a weak D match, TRBD1 (6 bases). The TCR was taken from a man aged 40-55 years with Graves disease. The sample was peripheral blood mononuclear cells (PBMCs), taken at new diagnosis, from a patient treated with antithyroid drugs. The CDR3 coding sequence is TGTGCCTGGGCCCCAGGGGTTGGGGCCAACGTCCTGACTTTC. Translated: CAWAPGVGANVLTF. The whole variable domain, filled in from reference TRBV30 and TRBJ2-6, reads SQTIHQWPATLVQPVGSPLSLECTVEGTSNPNLYWYRQAAGRGLQLLFYSVGIGQISSEVPQNLSASRPQDRQFILSSKKLLLSDSGFYLCAWAPGVGANVLTFGAGSRLTVL.